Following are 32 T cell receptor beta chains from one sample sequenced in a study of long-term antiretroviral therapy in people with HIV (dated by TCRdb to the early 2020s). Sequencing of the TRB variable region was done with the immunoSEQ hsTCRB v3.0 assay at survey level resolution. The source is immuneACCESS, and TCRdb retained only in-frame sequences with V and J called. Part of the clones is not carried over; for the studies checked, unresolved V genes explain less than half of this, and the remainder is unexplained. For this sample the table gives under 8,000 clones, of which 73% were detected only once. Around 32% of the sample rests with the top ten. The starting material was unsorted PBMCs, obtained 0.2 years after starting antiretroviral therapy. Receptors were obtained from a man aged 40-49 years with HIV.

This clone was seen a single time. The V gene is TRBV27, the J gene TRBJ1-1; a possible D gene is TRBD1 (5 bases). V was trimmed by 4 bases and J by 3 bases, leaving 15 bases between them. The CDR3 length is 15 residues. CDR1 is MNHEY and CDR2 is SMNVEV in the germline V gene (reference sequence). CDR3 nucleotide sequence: TGTGCCAGCAGTTCCCTCAGGGCCCCGGACACTGAAGCTTTCTTT. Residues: CASSSLRAPDTEAFF.

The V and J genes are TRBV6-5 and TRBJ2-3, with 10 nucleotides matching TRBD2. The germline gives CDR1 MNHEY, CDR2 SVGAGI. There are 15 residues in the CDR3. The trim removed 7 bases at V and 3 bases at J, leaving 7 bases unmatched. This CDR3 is CASNIAGGSTDTQYF. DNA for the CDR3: TGTGCCAGCAACATAGCGGGGGGATCTACAGATACGCAGTATTTT.

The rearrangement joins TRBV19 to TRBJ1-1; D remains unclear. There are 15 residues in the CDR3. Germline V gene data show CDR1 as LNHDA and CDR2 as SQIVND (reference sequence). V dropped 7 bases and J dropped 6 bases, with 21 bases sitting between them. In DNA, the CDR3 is TGTGCCAGTACCGCCCAGATGGGGTCGGGCCCTGAAGCTTTCTTT. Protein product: CASTAQMGSGPEAFF.

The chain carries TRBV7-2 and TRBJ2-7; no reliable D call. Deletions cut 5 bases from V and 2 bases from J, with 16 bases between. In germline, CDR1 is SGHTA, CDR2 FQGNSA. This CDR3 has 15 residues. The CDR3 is CASSPPWNEAYEQYF. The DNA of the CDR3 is TGTGCCAGCAGCCCCCCCTGGAACGAGGCCTACGAGCAGTACTTC.

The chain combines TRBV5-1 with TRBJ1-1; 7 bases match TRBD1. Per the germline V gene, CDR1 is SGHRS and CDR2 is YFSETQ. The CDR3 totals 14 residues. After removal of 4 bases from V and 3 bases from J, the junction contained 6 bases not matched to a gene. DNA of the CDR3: TGCGCCAGCAGCGCACAGGGGAGGGACACTGAAGCTTTCTTT. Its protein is CASSAQGRDTEAFF.

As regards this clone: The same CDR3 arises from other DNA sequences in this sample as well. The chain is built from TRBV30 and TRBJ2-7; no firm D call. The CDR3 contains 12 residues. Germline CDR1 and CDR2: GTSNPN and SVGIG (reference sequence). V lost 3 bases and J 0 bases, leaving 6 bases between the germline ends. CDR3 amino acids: CAWSPTSYEQYF. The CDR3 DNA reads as TGTGCCTGGAGCCCTACCTCCTACGAGCAGTACTTC.

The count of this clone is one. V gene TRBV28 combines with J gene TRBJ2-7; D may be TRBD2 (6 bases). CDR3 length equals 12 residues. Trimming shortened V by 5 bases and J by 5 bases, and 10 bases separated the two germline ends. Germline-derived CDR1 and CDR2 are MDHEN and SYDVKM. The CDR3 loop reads CASSMTGDEQYF. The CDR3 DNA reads TGTGCCAGCAGTATGACGGGGGACGAGCAGTACTTC. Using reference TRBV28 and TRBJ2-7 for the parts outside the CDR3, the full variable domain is DVKVTQSSRYLVKRTGEKVFLECVQDMDHENMFWYRQDPGLGLRLIYFSYDVKMKEKGDIPEGYSVSREKKERFSLILESASTNQTSMYLCASSMTGDEQYFGPGTRLTVT.

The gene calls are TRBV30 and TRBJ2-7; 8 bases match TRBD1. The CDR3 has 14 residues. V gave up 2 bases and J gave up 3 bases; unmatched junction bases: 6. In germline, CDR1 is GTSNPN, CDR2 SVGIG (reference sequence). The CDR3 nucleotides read TGTGCCTGGAGTCTCGGGACAGGAGGCTACGAGCAGTACTTC. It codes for CAWSLGTGGYEQYF.

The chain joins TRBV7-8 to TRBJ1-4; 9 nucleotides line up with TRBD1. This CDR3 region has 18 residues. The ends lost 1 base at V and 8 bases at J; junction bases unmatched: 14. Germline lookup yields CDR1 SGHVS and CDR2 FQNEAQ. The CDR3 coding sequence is TGTGCCAGCAGCTTAGTAGGAACAGGGGGCTTGGGGGAAGAAAAACTGTTTTTT. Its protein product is CASSLVGTGGLGEEKLFF.

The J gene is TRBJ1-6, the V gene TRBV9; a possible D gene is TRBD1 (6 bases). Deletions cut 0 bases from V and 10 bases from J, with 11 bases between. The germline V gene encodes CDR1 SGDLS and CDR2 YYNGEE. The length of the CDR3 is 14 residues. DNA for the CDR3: TGTGCCAGCAGCGTAGAAGTAGGACAGTCACCCCTCCACTTT. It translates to CASSVEVGQSPLHF.

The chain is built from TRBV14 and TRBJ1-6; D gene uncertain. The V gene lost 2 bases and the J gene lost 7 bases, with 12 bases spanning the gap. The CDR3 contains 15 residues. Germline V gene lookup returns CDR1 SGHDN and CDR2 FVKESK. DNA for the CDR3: TGTGCCAGCAGCCAACAAACAGTAATAAATTCACCCCTCCACTTT. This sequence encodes CASSQQTVINSPLHF.

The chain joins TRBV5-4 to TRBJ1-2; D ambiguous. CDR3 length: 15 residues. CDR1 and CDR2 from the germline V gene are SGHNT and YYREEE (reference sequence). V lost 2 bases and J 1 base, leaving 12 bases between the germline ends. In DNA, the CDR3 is TGTGCCAGCAGCTTTGAGGGTCGGGTTAACTATGGCTACACCTTC. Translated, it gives CASSFEGRVNYGYTF.

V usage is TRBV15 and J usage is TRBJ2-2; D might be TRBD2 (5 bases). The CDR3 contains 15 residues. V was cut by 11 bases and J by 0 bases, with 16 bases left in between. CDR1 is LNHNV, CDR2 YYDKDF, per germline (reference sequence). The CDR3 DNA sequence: TGTGCCGTCGAGTCGGGATTTTCGAACACCGGGGAGCTGTTTTTT. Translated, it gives CAVESGFSNTGELFF.

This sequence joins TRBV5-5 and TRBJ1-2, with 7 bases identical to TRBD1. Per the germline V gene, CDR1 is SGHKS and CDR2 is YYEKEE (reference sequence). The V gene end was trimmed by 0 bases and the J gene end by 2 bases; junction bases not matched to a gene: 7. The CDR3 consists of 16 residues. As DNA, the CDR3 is TGTGCCAGCAGCTTGGATGGAGGGGGCAGCAACTATGGCTACACCTTC. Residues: CASSLDGGGSNYGYTF. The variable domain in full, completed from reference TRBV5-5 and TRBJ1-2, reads DAGVTQSPTHLIKTRGQQVTLRCSPISGHKSVSWYQQVLGQGPQFIFQYYEKEERGRGNFPDRFSARQFPNYSSELNVNALLLGDSALYLCASSLDGGGSNYGYTFGSGTRLTVV.

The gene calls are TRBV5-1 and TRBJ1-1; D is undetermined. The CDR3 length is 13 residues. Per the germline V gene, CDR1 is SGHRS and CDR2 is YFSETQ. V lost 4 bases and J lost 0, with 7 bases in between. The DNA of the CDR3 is TGCGCCAGCAGCATCCAGGTGAACACTGAAGCTTTCTTT. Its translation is CASSIQVNTEAFF.

The CDR3 loop is CASRLERGKLSYEQYF. The CDR3 DNA sequence: TGTGCAAGTCGCTTAGAGAGAGGCAAACTCTCCTACGAGCAGTACTTC. V and J are TRBV12-2 and TRBJ2-7; the D call of TRBD2 is as the table states it, not checked on the DNA. TRBV12-2 corresponds to a pseudogene. The CDR3 runs 16 residues.

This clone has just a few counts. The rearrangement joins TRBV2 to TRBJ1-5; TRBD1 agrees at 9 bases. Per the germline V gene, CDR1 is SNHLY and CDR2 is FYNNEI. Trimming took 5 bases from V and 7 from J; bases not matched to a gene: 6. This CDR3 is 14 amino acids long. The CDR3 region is CASSSGQGRQPQHF. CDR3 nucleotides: TGTGCCAGCAGTTCAGGACAGGGGCGGCAGCCCCAGCATTTT.

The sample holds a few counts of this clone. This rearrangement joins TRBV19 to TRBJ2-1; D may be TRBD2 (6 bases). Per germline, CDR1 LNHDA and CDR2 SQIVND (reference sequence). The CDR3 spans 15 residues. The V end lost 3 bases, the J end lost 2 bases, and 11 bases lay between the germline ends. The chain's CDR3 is CASSMVSGAYNEQFF. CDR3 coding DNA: TGTGCCAGTAGTATGGTTAGCGGTGCCTACAATGAGCAGTTCTTC.

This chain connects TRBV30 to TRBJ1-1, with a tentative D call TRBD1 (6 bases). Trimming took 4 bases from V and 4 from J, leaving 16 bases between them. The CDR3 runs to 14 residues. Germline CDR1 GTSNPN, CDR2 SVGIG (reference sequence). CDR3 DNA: TGTGCCTGGAAAGGAGGGGGATGGGGCACTGAAGCTTTCTTT. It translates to CAWKGGGWGTEAFF.

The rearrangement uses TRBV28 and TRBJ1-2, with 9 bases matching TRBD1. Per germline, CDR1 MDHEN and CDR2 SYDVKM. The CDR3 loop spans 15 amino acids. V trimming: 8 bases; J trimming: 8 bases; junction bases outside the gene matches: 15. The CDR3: CASSSAGTGLLGYTF. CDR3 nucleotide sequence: TGTGCCAGCTCATCTGCCGGGACAGGGCTTCTAGGCTACACCTTC.

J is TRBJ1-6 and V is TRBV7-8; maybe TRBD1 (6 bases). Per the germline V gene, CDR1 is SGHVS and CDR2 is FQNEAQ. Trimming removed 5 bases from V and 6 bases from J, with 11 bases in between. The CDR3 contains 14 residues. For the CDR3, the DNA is TGTGCCAGCAGCCTGCGGGACACTAATTCACCCCTCCACTTT. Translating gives CASSLRDTNSPLHF.

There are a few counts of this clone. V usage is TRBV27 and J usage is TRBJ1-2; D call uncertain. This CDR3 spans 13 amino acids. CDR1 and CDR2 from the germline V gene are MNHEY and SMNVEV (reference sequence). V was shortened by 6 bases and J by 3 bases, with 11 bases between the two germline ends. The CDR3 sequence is CASSSEWDYGYTF. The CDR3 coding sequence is TGTGCCAGCAGCTCCGAGTGGGACTATGGCTACACCTTC.

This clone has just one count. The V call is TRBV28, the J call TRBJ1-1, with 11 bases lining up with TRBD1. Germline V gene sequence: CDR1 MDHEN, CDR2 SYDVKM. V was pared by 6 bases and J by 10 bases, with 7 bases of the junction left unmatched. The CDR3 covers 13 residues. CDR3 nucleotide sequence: TGTGCCAGCAGGGTGGACAGGGGGCCGGGAGCTTTCTTT. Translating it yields CASRVDRGPGAFF.

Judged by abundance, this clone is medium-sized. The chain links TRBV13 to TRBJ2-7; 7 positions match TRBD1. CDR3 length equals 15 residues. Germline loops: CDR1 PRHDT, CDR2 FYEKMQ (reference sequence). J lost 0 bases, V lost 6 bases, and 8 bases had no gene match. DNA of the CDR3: TGTGCCAGCAGTATGGGACAGCTTAGCTCCTACGAGCAGTACTTC. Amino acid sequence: CASSMGQLSSYEQYF.

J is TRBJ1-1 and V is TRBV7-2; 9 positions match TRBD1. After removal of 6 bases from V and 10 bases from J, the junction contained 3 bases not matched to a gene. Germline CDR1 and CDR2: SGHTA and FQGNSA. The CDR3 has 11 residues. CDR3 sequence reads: CASRSTGGAFF. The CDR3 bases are TGTGCCAGCAGATCGACAGGGGGAGCTTTCTTT.

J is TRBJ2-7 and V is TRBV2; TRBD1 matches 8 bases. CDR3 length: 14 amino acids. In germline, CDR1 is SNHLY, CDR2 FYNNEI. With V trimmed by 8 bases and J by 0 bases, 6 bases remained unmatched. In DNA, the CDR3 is TGTGCCAGCGAGACAGGGGCCAACTCCTACGAGCAGTACTTC. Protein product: CASETGANSYEQYF.

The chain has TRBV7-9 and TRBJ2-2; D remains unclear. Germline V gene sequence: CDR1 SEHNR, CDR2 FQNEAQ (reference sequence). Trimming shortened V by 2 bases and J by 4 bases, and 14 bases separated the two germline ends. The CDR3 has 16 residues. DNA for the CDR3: TGTGCCAGCAGCTTAAGGTCAGATCATCCCACCGGGGAGCTGTTTTTT. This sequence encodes CASSLRSDHPTGELFF.

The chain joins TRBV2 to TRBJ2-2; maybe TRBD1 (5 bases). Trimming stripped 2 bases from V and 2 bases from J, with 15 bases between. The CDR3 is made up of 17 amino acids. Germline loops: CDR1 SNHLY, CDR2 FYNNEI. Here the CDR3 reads CASSERGRTLNTGELFF. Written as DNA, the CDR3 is TGTGCCAGCAGTGAAAGGGGCAGGACACTAAACACCGGGGAGCTGTTTTTT. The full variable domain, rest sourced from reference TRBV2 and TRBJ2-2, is EPEVTQTPSHQVTQMGQEVILRCVPISNHLYFYWYRQILGQKVEFLVSFYNNEISEKSEIFDDQFSVERPDGSNFTLKIRSTKLEDSAMYFCASSERGRTLNTGELFFGEGSRLTVL.

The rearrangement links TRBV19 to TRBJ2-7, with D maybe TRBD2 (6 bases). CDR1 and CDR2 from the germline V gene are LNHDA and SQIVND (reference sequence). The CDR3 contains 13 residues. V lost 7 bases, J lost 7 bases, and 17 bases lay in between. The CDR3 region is CASTPGPAGEQYF. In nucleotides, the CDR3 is TGTGCCAGTACCCCGGGCCCTGCGGGGGAGCAGTACTTC.

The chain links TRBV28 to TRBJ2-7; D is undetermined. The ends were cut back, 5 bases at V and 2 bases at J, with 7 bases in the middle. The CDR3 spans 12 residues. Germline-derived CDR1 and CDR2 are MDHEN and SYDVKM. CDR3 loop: CASSLAPYEQYF. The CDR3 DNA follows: TGTGCCAGCAGTCTGGCCCCCTACGAGCAGTACTTC.

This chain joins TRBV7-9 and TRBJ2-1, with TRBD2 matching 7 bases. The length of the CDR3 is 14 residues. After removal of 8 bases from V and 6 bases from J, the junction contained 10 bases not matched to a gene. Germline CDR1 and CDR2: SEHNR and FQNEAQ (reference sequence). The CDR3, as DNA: TGTGCCAGCGAGCAGAGCGGGGCCGGCAATGAGCAGTTCTTC. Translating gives CASEQSGAGNEQFF.

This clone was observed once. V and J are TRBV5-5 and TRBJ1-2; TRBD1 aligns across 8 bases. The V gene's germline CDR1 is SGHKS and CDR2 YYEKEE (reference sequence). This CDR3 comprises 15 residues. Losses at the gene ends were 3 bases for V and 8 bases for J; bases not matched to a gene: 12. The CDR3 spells CASSSTGTGTGGYTF. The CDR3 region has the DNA TGTGCCAGCAGCTCAACCGGGACAGGTACAGGCGGCTACACCTTC.